This T cell receptor beta chain came from a study of blood T cells in healthy people across ages. It was with a sample-barcoded 5' primer and a J-beta primer mix that a second PCR of about 6 to 12 cycles was run. MiXCR, applied by TCRdb to the 5' RACE reads, yields one record per CDR3 protein. The sample holds hundreds of thousands of distinct CDR3 sequences, approximately 50% seen once. J lost 4 bases, V lost 1 base, and 4 bases had no gene match. CDR3 length: 14 residues. The germline CDR1 and CDR2 sequences are SGHRS and YFSETQ. The sequenced sample consisted of blood. The receptor was derived from a man in his fifties or sixties in good health. The rearrangement joins TRBV5-1 to TRBJ2-7, with TRBD1 matching 8 bases. CDR3 in DNA: TGCGCCAGCAGCTTGTCGACAGGGGAGTACGAGCAGTACTTC. This encodes CASSLSTGEYEQYF.